Given below is one TCR beta chain in context. The data were taken from a study of blood T cell repertoires in COVID-19. Data came from immunoSEQ multiplex PCR; TCRdb stores just in-frame clones and leaves some out. In the table there are fewer than 30,000 clones, 90% to 95% of which are singletons. V shed 3 bases, J shed 2 bases, and the junction held 10 bases outside the gene matches. The CDR3 sequence is 16 residues long. From germline, CDR1 is DFQATT and CDR2 SNEGSKA (reference sequence). The specimen sequenced was peripheral blood. The sequence came from a woman between 65 and 79 years old with COVID-19, enrolled during active disease. This sequence joins TRBV20-1 and TRBJ2-1; 7 bases are a match to TRBD2. The CDR3 region is CSASDFASGTYNEQFF. The DNA of the CDR3 is TGCAGTGCTAGTGATTTTGCTAGCGGAACCTACAATGAGCAGTTCTTC.